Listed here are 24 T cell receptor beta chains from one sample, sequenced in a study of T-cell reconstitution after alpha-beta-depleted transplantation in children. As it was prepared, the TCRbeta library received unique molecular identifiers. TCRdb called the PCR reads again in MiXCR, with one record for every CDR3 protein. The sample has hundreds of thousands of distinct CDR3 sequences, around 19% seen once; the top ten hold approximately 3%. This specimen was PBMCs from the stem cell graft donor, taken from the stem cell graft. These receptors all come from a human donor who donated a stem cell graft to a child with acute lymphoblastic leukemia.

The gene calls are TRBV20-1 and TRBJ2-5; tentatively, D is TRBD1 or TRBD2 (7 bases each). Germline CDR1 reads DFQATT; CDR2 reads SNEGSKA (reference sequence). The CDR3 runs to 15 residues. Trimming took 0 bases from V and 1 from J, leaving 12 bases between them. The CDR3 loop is CSARDGRGPQETQYF. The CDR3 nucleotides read TGCAGTGCTAGAGATGGGAGGGGGCCCCAAGAGACCCAGTACTTC.

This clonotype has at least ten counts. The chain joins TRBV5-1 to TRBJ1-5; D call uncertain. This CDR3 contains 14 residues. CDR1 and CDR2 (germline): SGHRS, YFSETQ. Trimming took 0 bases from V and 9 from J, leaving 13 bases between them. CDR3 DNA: TGCGCCAGCAGCTTGGGCCAAGGTTTATCGCCCCAGCATTTT. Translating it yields CASSLGQGLSPQHF.

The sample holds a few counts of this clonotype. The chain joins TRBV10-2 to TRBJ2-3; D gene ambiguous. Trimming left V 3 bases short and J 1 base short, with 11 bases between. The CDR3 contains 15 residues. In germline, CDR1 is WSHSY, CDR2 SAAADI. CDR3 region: CASSDILAGTDTQYF. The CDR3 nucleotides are TGCGCCAGCAGTGACATCTTGGCGGGCACAGATACGCAGTATTTT.

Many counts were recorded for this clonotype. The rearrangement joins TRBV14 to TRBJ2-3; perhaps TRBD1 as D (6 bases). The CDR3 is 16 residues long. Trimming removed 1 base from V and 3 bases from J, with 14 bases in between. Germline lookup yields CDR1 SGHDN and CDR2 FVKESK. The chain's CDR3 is CASSQVGTRGTDTQYF. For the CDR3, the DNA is TGTGCCAGCAGCCAAGTCGGGACAAGGGGAACAGATACGCAGTATTTT.

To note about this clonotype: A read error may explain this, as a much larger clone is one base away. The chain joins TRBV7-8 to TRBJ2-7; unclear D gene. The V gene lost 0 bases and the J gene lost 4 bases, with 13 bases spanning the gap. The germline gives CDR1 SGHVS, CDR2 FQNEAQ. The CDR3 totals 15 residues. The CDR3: CASSLAVSVLYEQYF. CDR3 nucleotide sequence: TGTGCCAGCAGCTTAGCGGTGAGTGTTTTGTACGAGCAGTACTTC.

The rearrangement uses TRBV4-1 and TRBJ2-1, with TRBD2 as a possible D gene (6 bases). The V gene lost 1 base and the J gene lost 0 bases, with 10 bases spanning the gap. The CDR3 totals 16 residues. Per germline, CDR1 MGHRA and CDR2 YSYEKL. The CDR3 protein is CASSQGGGNSYNEQFF. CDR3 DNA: TGCGCCAGCAGCCAAGGCGGCGGGAACTCCTACAATGAGCAGTTCTTC.

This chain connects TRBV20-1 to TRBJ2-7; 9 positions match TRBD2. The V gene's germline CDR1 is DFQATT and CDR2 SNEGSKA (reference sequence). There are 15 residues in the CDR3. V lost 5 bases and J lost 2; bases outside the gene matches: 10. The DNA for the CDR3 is TGCAGTGCTCAGACGACTAGCGGTGAAACCTACGAGCAGTACTTC. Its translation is CSAQTTSGETYEQYF.

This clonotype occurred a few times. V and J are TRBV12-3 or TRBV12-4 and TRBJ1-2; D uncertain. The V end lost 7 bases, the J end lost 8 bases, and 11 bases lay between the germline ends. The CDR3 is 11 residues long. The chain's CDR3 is CASKGAPGYTF. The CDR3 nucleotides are TGTGCCAGCAAAGGAGCACCCGGCTACACCTTC.

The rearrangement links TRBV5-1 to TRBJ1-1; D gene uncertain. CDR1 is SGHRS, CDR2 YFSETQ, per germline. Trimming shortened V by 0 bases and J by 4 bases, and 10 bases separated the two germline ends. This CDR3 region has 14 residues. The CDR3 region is CASSLAPGGTEAFF. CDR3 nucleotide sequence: TGCGCCAGCAGCTTGGCCCCGGGCGGCACTGAAGCTTTCTTT.

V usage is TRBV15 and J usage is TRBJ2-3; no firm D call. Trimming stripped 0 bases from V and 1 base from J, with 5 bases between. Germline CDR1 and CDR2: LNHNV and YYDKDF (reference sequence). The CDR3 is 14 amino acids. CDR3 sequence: CATSRDPRTDTQYF. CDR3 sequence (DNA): TGTGCCACCAGCAGAGATCCCCGCACAGATACGCAGTATTTT.

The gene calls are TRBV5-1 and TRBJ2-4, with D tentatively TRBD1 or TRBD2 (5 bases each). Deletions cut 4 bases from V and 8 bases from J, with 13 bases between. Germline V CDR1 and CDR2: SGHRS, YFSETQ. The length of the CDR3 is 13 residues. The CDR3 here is CASSLDLGDIQYF. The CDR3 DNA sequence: TGCGCCAGCAGCCTGGATCTGGGGGACATTCAGTACTTC.

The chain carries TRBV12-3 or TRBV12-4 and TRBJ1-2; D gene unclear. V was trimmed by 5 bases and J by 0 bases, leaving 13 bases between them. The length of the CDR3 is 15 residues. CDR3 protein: CASSPSPISNYGYTF. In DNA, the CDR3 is TGTGCCAGCAGTCCTTCCCCTATCTCTAACTATGGCTACACCTTC.

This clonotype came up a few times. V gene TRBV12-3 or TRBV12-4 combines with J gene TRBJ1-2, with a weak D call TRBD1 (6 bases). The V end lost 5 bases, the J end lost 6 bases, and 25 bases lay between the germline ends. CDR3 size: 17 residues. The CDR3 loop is CASSGISGPGHRDGYTF. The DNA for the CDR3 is TGTGCCAGCAGTGGAATTAGCGGACCGGGACACCGCGATGGCTACACCTTC.

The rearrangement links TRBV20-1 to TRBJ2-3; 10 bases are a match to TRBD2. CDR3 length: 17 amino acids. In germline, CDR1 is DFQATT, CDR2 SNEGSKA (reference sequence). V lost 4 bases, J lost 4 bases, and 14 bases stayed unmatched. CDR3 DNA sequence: TGCAGTGCTAACCTAGCGGGAGTATACACCAGGGCAGATACGCAGTATTTT. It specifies CSANLAGVYTRADTQYF.

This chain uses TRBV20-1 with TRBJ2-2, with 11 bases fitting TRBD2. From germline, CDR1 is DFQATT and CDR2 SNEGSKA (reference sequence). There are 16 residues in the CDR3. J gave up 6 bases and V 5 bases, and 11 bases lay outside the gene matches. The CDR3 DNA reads TGCAGTGCTCAAGCAATACTAGCGGGAGTGGCCGGGGAGCTGTTTTTT. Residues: CSAQAILAGVAGELFF.

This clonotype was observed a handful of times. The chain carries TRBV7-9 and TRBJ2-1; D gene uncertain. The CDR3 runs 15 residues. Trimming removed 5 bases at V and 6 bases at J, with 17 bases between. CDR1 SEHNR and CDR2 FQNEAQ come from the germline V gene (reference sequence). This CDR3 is CASSPGQADINEQFF. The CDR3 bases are TGTGCCAGCAGCCCGGGCCAGGCCGATATCAATGAGCAGTTCTTC.

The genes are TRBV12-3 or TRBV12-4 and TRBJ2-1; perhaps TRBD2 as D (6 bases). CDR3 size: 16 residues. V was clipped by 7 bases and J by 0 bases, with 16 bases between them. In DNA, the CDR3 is TGTGCCAGCATGCGACTTAGCGGCAGCTCCTACAATGAGCAGTTCTTC. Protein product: CASMRLSGSSYNEQFF.

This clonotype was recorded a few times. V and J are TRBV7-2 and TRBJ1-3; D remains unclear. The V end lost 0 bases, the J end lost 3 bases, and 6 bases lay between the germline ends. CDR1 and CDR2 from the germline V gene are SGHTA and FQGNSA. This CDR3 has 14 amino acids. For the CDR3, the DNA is TGTGCCAGCAGCTTAGCCCCAGTTGGAAACACCATATATTTT. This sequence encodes CASSLAPVGNTIYF.

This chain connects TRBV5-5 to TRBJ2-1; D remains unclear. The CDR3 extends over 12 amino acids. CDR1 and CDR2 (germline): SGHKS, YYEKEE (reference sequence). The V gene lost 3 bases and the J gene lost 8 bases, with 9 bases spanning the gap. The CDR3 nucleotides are TGTGCCAGCAGCTCGGAATGGGATGAGCAGTTCTTC. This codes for CASSSEWDEQFF.

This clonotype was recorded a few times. The CDR3 loop is CASSQREKDRAGNIQYF. The CDR3 nucleotides read TGCGCCAGCAGTCAAAGAGAGAAGGACAGGGCTGGAAACATTCAGTACTTC. This rearrangement joins TRBV4-1 to TRBJ2-4, with 8 bases that match TRBD1. The germline gives CDR1 MGHRA, CDR2 YSYEKL. Losses at the gene ends were 6 bases for V and 6 bases for J; bases not matched to a gene: 16. This CDR3 region has 17 residues.

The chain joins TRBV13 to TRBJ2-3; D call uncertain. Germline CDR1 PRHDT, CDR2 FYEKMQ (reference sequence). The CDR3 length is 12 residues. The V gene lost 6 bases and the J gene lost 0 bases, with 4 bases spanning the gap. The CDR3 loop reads CASRYSTDTQYF. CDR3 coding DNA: TGTGCCAGCAGATATAGCACAGATACGCAGTATTTT.

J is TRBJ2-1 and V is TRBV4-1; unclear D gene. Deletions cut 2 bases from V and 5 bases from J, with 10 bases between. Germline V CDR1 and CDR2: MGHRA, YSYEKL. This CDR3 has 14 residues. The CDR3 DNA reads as TGCGCCAGCAGCCAACCCGGACGAAACAATGAGCAGTTCTTC. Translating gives CASSQPGRNNEQFF.

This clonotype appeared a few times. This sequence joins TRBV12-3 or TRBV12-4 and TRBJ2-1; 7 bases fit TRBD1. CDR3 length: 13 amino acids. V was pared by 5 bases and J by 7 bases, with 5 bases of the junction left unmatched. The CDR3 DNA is TGTGCCAGCAGTCCGACAGGGCGTAATGAGCAGTTCTTC. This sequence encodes CASSPTGRNEQFF.

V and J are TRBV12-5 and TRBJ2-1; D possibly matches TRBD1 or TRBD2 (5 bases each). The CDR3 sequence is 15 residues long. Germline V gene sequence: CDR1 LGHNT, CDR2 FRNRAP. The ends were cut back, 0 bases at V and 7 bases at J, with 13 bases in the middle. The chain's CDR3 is CASGLVGAALNEQFF. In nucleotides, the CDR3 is TGTGCTAGTGGTTTGGTCGGGGCTGCCCTGAATGAGCAGTTCTTC.